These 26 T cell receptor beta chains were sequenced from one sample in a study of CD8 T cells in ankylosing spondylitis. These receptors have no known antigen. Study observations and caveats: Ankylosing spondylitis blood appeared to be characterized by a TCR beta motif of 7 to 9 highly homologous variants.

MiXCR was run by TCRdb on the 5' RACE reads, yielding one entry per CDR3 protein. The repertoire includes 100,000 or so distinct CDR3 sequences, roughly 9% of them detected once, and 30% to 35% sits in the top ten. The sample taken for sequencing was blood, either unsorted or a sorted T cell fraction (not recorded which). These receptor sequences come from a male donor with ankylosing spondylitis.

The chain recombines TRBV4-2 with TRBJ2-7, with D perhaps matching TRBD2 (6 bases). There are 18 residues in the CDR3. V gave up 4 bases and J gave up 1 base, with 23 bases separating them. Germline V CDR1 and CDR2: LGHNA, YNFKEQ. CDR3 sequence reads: CASSPDGPSATSSYEQYF. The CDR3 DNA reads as TGTGCCAGCAGCCCAGACGGCCCTAGCGCTACGTCATCCTACGAGCAGTACTTC.

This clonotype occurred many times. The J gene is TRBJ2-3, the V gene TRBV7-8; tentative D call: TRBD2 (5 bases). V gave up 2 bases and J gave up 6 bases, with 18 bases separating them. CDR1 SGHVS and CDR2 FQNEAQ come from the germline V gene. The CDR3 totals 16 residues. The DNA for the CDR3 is TGTGCCAGCAGCTTATCCGTGACGTGGGGAGTGGATACGCAGTATTTT. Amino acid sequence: CASSLSVTWGVDTQYF.

Written as DNA, the CDR3 is TGTGCCAGCAGCCGTAACACGAACACTGAAGCTTTCTTT. It specifies CASSRNTNTEAFF. This rearrangement joins TRBV4-2 to TRBJ1-1; D call uncertain. CDR1 and CDR2 (germline): LGHNA, YNFKEQ. This CDR3 has 13 residues. V was clipped by 4 bases and J by 1 base, with 7 bases between them.

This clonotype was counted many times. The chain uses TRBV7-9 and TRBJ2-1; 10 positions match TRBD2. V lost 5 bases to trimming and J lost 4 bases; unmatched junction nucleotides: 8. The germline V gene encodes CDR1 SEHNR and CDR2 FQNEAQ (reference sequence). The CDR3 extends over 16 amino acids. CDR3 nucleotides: TGTGCCAGCAGCCCACTAGCGGGAATTACTTACAATGAGCAGTTCTTC. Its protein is CASSPLAGITYNEQFF.

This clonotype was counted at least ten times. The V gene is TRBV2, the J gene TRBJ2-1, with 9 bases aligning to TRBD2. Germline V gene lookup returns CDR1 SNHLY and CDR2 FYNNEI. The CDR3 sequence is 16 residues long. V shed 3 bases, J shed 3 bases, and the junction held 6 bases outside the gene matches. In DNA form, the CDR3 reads TGTGCCAGCAGTGAGGGGCGGGAGGGAATCTACAATGAGCAGTTCTTC. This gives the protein CASSEGREGIYNEQFF. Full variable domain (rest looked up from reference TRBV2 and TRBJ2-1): EPEVTQTPSHQVTQMGQEVILRCVPISNHLYFYWYRQILGQKVEFLVSFYNNEISEKSEIFDDQFSVERPDGSNFTLKIRSTKLEDSAMYFCASSEGREGIYNEQFFGPGTRLTVL.

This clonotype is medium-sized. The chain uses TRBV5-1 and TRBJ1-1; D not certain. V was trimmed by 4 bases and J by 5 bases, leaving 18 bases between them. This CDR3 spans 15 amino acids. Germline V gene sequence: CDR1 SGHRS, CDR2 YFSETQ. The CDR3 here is CASSARPGRRTEAFF. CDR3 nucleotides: TGCGCCAGCAGCGCGAGGCCTGGGAGAAGAACTGAAGCTTTCTTT.

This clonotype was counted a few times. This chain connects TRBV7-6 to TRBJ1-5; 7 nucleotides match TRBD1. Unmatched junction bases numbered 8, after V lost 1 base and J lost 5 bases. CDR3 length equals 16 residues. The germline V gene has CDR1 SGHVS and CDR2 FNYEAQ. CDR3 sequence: CASSLEAGGFYQPQHF. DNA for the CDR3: TGTGCCAGCAGCTTAGAGGCAGGGGGATTTTATCAGCCCCAGCATTTT.

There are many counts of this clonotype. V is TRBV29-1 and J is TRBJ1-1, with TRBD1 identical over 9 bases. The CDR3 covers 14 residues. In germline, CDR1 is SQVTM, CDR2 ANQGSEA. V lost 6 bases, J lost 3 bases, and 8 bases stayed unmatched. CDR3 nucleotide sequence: TGCAGCGTGGGAACAGGGGGCCGGGACACTGAAGCTTTCTTT. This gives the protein CSVGTGGRDTEAFF.

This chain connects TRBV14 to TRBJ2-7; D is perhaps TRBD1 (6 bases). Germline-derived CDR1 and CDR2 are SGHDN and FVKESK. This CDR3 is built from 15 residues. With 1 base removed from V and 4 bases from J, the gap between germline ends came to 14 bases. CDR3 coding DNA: TGTGCCAGCAGCCAAGGTCTGGGGGCGGATTACGAGCAGTACGTC. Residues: CASSQGLGADYEQYV.

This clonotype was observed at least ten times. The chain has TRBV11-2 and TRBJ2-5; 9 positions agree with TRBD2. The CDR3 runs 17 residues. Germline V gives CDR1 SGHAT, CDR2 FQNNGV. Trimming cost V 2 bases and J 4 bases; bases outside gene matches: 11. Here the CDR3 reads CASSLSPSGIGGETQYF. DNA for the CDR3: TGTGCCAGCAGCTTATCCCCTAGCGGGATAGGTGGAGAGACCCAGTACTTC.

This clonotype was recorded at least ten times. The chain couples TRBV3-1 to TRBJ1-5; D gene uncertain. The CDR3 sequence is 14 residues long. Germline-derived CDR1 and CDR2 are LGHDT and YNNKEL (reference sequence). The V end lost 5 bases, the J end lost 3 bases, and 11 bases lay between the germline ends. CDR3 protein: CASSSSSLNQPQHF. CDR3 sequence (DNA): TGTGCCAGCAGCTCCTCCAGCCTCAATCAGCCCCAGCATTTT. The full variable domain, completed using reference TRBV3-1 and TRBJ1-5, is DTAVSQTPKYLVTQMGNDKSIKCEQNLGHDTMYWYKQDSKKFLKIMFSYNNKELIINETVPNRFSPKSPDKAHLNLHINSLELGDSAVYFCASSSSSLNQPQHFGDGTRLSIL.

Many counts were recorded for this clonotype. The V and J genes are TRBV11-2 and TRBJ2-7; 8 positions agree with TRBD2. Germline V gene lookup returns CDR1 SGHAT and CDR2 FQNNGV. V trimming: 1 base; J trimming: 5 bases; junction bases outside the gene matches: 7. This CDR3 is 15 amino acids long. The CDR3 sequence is CASSLAGLAVHEQYF. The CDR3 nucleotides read TGTGCCAGCAGCTTAGCAGGACTAGCAGTGCACGAGCAGTACTTC. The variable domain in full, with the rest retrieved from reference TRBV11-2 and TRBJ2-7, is EAGVAQSPRYKIIEKRQSVAFWCNPISGHATLYWYQQILGQGPKLLIQFQNNGVVDDSQLPKDRFSAERLKGVDSTLKIQPAKLEDSAVYLCASSLAGLAVHEQYFGPGTRLTVT.

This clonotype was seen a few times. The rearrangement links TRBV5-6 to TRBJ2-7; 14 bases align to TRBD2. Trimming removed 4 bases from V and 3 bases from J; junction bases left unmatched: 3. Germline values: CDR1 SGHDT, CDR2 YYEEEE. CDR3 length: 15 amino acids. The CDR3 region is CASSTGLAGGYEQYV. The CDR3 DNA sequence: TGTGCCAGCAGCACCGGACTAGCGGGAGGCTACGAGCAGTACGTC.

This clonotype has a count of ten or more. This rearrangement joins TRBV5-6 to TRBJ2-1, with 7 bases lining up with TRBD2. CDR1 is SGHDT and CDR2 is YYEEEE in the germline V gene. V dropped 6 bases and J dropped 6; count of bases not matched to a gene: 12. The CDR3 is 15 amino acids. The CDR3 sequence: CASILRGGSVNEQFF. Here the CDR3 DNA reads TGTGCCAGCATCCTTCGGGGAGGGAGCGTCAATGAGCAGTTCTTC.

The CDR3 loop is CASSPPRESDTQYF. The CDR3 coding sequence is TGTGCCAGCTCACCACCCAGGGAGTCAGATACGCAGTATTTT. V gene TRBV18 combines with J gene TRBJ2-3; D is possibly TRBD1 or TRBD2 (5 bases each). The V end was cut by 0 bases, the J end by 4 bases, with 8 bases between. CDR3 length: 14 amino acids. Germline V CDR1 and CDR2: KGHSH, LQKENI. The entire variable domain, with the rest obtained from reference TRBV18 and TRBJ2-3, is as follows: NAGVMQNPRHLVRRRGQEARLRCSPMKGHSHVYWYRQLPEEGLKFMVYLQKENIIDESGMPKERFSAEFPKEGPSILRIQQVVRGDSAAYFCASSPPRESDTQYFGPGTRLTVL.

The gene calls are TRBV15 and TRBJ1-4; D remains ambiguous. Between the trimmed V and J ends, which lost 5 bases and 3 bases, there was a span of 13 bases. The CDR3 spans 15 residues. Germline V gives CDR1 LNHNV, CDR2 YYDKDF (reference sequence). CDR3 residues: CATSGLSPANEKLFF. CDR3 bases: TGTGCCACCAGCGGACTCAGCCCGGCTAATGAAAAACTGTTTTTT.

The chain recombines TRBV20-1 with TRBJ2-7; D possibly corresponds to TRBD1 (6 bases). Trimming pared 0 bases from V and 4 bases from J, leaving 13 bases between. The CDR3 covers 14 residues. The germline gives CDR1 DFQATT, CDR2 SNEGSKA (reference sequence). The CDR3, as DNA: TGCAGTGCTAGAGATCAGGGGATCGATTACGAGCAGTACTTC. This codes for CSARDQGIDYEQYF.

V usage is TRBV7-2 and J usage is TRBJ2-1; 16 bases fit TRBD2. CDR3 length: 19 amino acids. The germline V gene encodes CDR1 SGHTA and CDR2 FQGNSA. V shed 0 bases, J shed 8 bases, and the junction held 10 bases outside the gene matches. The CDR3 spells CASSLAVGTSGRVEDEQFF. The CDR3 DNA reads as TGTGCCAGCAGCTTAGCGGTCGGGACTAGCGGGAGGGTTGAAGATGAGCAGTTCTTC.

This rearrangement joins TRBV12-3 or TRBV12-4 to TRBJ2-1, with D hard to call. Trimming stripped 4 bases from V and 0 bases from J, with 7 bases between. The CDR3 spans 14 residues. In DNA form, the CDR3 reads TGTGCCAGCAGTTGGGCAGCCTCCTACAATGAGCAGTTCTTC. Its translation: CASSWAASYNEQFF.

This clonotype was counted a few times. The CDR3 DNA is TGTGCCAGCACGGGACTAGCGGGAGATTCAGCAGATACGCAGTATTTT. Its translation: CASTGLAGDSADTQYF. The rearrangement uses TRBV6-1 and TRBJ2-3; TRBD2 aligns across 14 bases. Germline values: CDR1 MNHNS, CDR2 SASEGT. The CDR3 is 16 residues long. V was pared by 7 bases and J by 4 bases, with 7 bases of the junction left unmatched.

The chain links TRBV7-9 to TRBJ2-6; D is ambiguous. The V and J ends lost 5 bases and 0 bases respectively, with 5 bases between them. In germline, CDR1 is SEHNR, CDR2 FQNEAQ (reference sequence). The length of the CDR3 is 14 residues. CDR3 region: CASSHPSGANVLTF. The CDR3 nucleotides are TGTGCCAGCAGCCACCCCTCTGGGGCCAACGTCCTGACTTTC.

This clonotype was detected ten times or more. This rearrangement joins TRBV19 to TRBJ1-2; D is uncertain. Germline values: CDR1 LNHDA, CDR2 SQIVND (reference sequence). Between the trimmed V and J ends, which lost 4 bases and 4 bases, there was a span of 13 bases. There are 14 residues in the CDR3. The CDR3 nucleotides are TGTGCCAGTAGTAGTGCAGAGTACGTCTATGGCTACACCTTC. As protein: CASSSAEYVYGYTF.

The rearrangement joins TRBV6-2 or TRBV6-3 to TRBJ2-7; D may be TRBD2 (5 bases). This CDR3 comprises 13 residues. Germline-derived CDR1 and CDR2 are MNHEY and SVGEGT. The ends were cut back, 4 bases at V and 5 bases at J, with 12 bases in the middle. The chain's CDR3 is CASSFPGKHEQYV. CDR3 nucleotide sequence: TGTGCCAGCAGTTTCCCGGGAAAGCACGAGCAGTACGTC.

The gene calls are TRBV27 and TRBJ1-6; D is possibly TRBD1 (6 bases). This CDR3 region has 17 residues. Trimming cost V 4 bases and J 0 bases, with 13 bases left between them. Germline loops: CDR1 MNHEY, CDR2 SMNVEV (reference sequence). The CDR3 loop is CASSYGQMSSYNSPLHF. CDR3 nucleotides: TGTGCCAGCAGTTACGGACAGATGAGCTCCTATAATTCACCCCTCCACTTT.

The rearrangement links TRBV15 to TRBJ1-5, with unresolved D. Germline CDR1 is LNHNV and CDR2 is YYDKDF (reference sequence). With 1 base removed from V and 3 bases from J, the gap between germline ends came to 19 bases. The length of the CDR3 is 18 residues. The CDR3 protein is CATSRGTVLVRANQPQHF. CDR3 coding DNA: TGTGCCACCAGCAGAGGGACGGTTCTGGTTCGGGCCAATCAGCCCCAGCATTTT.

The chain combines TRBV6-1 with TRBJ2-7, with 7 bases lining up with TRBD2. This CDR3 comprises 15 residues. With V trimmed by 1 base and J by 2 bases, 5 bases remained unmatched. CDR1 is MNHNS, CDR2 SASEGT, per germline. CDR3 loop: CASSEGASGTYEQYV. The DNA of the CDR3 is TGTGCCAGCAGTGAAGGGGCTAGCGGAACCTACGAGCAGTACGTC.